Listed here are 17 T cell receptor beta chains from one sample, sequenced in a study of T cell responses to AZD1222 COVID-19 vaccine. Data came from immunoSEQ multiplex PCR; TCRdb stores just in-frame clones and leaves some out. The sample consists of about 120,000 clones, about 88% of them appearing once. Sequencing was performed on peripheral blood, taken 28 days after the second AZD1222 dose. Receptors were obtained from an adult who received the AZD1222 COVID-19 vaccine.

This chain joins TRBV7-8 and TRBJ1-5, with 7 bases that match TRBD1. The germline V gene has CDR1 SGHVS and CDR2 FQNEAQ. Trimming at V came to 5 bases and at J to 5 bases, leaving 12 bases not matched to a gene. The length of the CDR3 is 16 residues. CDR3 sequence reads: CASSHPPWDRYQPQHF. The CDR3, as DNA: TGTGCCAGCAGCCACCCTCCCTGGGACAGATATCAGCCCCAGCATTTT.

The J gene is TRBJ2-7, the V gene TRBV11-3; D possibly corresponds to TRBD1 (7 bases). CDR1 SGHNT and CDR2 YENEEA come from the germline V gene. V was pared by 4 bases and J by 5 bases, with 18 bases between. This CDR3 region has 15 residues. The DNA of the CDR3 is TGTGCCAGCAGCTCAACAGGGGCCGGGAGCGACGAGCAGTACTTC. Amino acid sequence: CASSSTGAGSDEQYF.

V and J are TRBV18 and TRBJ1-5, with D maybe TRBD1 (5 bases). In germline, CDR1 is KGHSH, CDR2 LQKENI. This CDR3 has 14 amino acids. V lost 0 bases to trimming and J lost 3 bases, with 6 bases between them. Here the CDR3 reads CASSPPGDNQPQHF. The CDR3 bases are TGTGCCAGCTCACCACCGGGGGACAATCAGCCCCAGCATTTT.

The chain combines TRBV28 with TRBJ1-1; D perhaps matches TRBD1 (5 bases). Germline V CDR1 and CDR2: MDHEN, SYDVKM. This CDR3 comprises 12 residues. V was clipped by 6 bases and J by 5 bases, with 10 bases between them. As DNA, the CDR3 is TGTGCCAGCAGGGGGCCTAGGACTGAAGCTTTCTTT. Residues: CASRGPRTEAFF.

The V and J genes are TRBV4-1 and TRBJ2-1; D possibly corresponds to TRBD2 (6 bases). Trimming shortened V by 3 bases and J by 4 bases, and 10 bases separated the two germline ends. Germline V lookup: CDR1 MGHRA, CDR2 YSYEKL. The CDR3 sequence is 14 residues long. CDR3 sequence (DNA): TGCGCCAGCAGCCACCCCGGGACTTACAATGAGCAGTTCTTC. This codes for CASSHPGTYNEQFF.

V is TRBV6-5 and J is TRBJ1-5, with D uncertain. V was cut by 6 bases and J by 11 bases, with 8 bases left in between. Germline CDR1 reads MNHEY; CDR2 reads SVGAGI. The CDR3 is made up of 10 amino acids. The CDR3 here is CASREETQHF. CDR3 DNA: TGTGCCAGCAGGGAGGAAACCCAGCATTTT.

V usage is TRBV5-1 and J usage is TRBJ1-5, with 7 bases lining up with TRBD1. With V trimmed by 2 bases and J by 2 bases, 1 base remained unmatched. This CDR3 spans 14 amino acids. Germline V gene data show CDR1 as SGHRS and CDR2 as YFSETQ. The CDR3 loop reads CASSLTGGNQPQHF. The DNA of the CDR3 is TGCGCCAGCAGCTTAACAGGGGGCAATCAGCCCCAGCATTTT.

This chain links TRBV7-8 with TRBJ1-2, with 7 bases matching TRBD1. The CDR3 runs to 15 residues. Germline CDR1 SGHVS, CDR2 FQNEAQ. The trim removed 5 bases at V and 4 bases at J, leaving 10 bases unmatched. This CDR3 reads CASSTMTGFGYGYTF. The CDR3 DNA is TGTGCCAGCAGCACAATGACAGGGTTCGGCTATGGCTACACCTTC.

The chain has TRBV5-4 and TRBJ2-2; D not resolved. V gave up 0 bases and J gave up 4 bases, with 10 bases separating them. The CDR3 sequence is 15 residues long. The germline gives CDR1 SGHNT, CDR2 YYREEE (reference sequence). CDR3: CASSLGPPGTGELFF. The CDR3 DNA reads as TGTGCCAGCAGCTTGGGACCCCCGGGCACCGGGGAGCTGTTTTTT.

This chain joins TRBV30 and TRBJ1-6, with D unresolved. The CDR3 has 14 amino acids. The germline V and J ends were trimmed by 8 bases and 9 bases, with 20 bases remaining between them. CDR1 is GTSNPN, CDR2 SVGIG, per germline (reference sequence). For the CDR3, the DNA is TGTGCCGGGAAGGGCGAGGGATCGGGTTCACCCCTCCACTTT. The encoded protein is CAGKGEGSGSPLHF.

The V and J genes are TRBV2 and TRBJ1-6; D uncertain. V lost 3 bases to trimming and J lost 3 bases, with 3 bases between them. This CDR3 region has 13 residues. The germline gives CDR1 SNHLY, CDR2 FYNNEI. This CDR3 reads CASSDDYNSPLHF. The CDR3 DNA reads TGTGCCAGCAGTGATGACTATAATTCACCCCTCCACTTT.

The sample holds a few counts of this clone. The chain links TRBV6-5 to TRBJ2-7, with D possibly TRBD1 on 5 matching bases. CDR1 MNHEY and CDR2 SVGAGI come from the germline V gene. Trimming left V 6 bases short and J 5 bases short, with 17 bases between. The CDR3 is 14 amino acids. For the CDR3, the DNA is TGTGCCAGCAGACCTACAGGACCGTCCAACGAGCAGTACTTC. Translating it yields CASRPTGPSNEQYF.

For the CDR3, the DNA is TGTGCCAGCAGTTACTCGACAGCCAGATATTCACCCCTCCACTTT. Protein product: CASSYSTARYSPLHF. This chain joins TRBV6-5 and TRBJ1-6, with D tentatively TRBD1 (5 bases). Trimming shortened V by 0 bases and J by 8 bases, and 11 bases separated the two germline ends. The CDR3 contains 15 residues. The germline gives CDR1 MNHEY, CDR2 SVGAGI.

This clone was recorded only once. This chain links TRBV4-1 with TRBJ1-2; no firm D call. V lost 0 bases to trimming and J lost 5 bases, with 13 bases between them. This CDR3 has 15 residues. Germline V lookup: CDR1 MGHRA, CDR2 YSYEKL. CDR3 in amino acids: CASSQDSASTYGYTF. CDR3 in DNA: TGCGCCAGCAGCCAAGATTCCGCCAGCACTTATGGCTACACCTTC.

The CDR3 here is CSASRDRGNRYTF. Here the CDR3 DNA reads TGCAGTGCTAGTCGCGACAGGGGCAATCGCTACACCTTC. The chain employs TRBV20-1 and TRBJ1-2, with 8 bases matching TRBD1. J was trimmed by 9 bases and V by 3 bases; bases with no gene match: 9. CDR1 DFQATT and CDR2 SNEGSKA come from the germline V gene (reference sequence). The CDR3 totals 13 residues.

The chain employs TRBV5-4 and TRBJ1-2, with D possibly being TRBD1 (6 bases). V was cut by 1 base and J by 2 bases, with 18 bases left in between. The germline V gene encodes CDR1 SGHNT and CDR2 YYREEE (reference sequence). This CDR3 has 17 amino acids. The CDR3 nucleotides read TGTGCCAGCAGCTTGCCAACGAGTTTCGGGACAAACTATGGCTACACCTTC. Its translation is CASSLPTSFGTNYGYTF.

On this clone: Other DNA sequences in this specimen translate into the identical CDR3. This chain connects TRBV7-9 to TRBJ1-1, with D unclear. CDR1 is SEHNR and CDR2 is FQNEAQ in the germline V gene (reference sequence). CDR3 length: 13 amino acids. Trimming stripped 0 bases from V and 4 bases from J, with 6 bases between. The DNA of the CDR3 is TGTGCCAGCAGCTTAGCGCGGGTCACTGAAGCTTTCTTT. It yields the protein CASSLARVTEAFF.